The 20 T cell receptor beta chains below come from one sample, sequenced in a study of blood T cell repertoires in COVID-19. The protocol was immunoSEQ multiplex PCR, while the TCRdb copy is restricted to in-frame clones and leaves out a portion. The sample shows approximately 66,000 clones, about nine tenths of them seen only once. Sequencing was done on a sample of peripheral blood. Every receptor here comes from a human donor with active COVID-19. The donor label of this sample is uncertain.

The genes are TRBV4-1 and TRBJ1-1; possibly TRBD1 for D (5 bases). Germline loops: CDR1 MGHRA, CDR2 YSYEKL. The CDR3 contains 16 residues. Between the trimmed V and J ends, which lost 3 bases and 0 bases, there was a span of 14 bases. CDR3 in amino acids: CASSHEARALNTEAFF. For the CDR3, the DNA is TGCGCCAGCAGCCACGAGGCCAGGGCCCTGAACACTGAAGCTTTCTTT.

The rearrangement links TRBV11-2 to TRBJ2-1; TRBD1 is a possible D gene (5 bases). CDR1 SGHAT and CDR2 FQNNGV come from the germline V gene. V was shortened by 3 bases and J by 0 bases, with 9 bases between the two germline ends. CDR3 length: 15 amino acids. DNA for the CDR3: TGTGCCAGCAGCTTGGGGCTAACCTCCTACAATGAGCAGTTCTTC. It yields the protein CASSLGLTSYNEQFF.

V and J are TRBV5-5 and TRBJ2-3, with 7 bases lining up with TRBD1. CDR3 length: 15 amino acids. Germline V lookup: CDR1 SGHKS, CDR2 YYEKEE (reference sequence). V shed 2 bases and J 1 base; nucleotides not matched to a gene: 4. CDR3 in DNA: TGTGCCAGCAGCTTTTTGGGACAGCGCACAGATACGCAGTATTTT. Encoded protein: CASSFLGQRTDTQYF.

The chain recombines TRBV15 with TRBJ1-2; D is possibly TRBD1 (6 bases). This CDR3 is built from 17 residues. Deletions cut 1 base from V and 0 bases from J, with 15 bases between. Germline-derived CDR1 and CDR2 are LNHNV and YYDKDF (reference sequence). CDR3 region: CATSRAPRQATNYGYTF. The CDR3 bases are TGTGCCACCAGCAGAGCCCCTCGACAGGCGACTAACTATGGCTACACCTTC.

This clone occurred once. The V call is TRBV30, the J call TRBJ1-2; TRBD1 aligns across 9 bases. CDR3 length: 13 amino acids. Looked up from germline, CDR1 is GTSNPN and CDR2 is SVGIG (reference sequence). CDR3: CAFFGDRVYGYTF. The CDR3 DNA is TGTGCATTCTTTGGGGACAGGGTTTATGGCTACACCTTC.

This clone has just one count. This sequence joins TRBV19 and TRBJ2-2, with TRBD1 matching 7 bases. In germline, CDR1 is LNHDA, CDR2 SQIVND (reference sequence). This CDR3 comprises 16 residues. The junction had 14 bases not matched to a gene; V was cut back by 6 bases and J by 7 bases. CDR3 sequence reads: CASSHGLQGSGGELFF. Here the CDR3 DNA reads TGTGCCAGTAGCCATGGGTTACAGGGGTCGGGCGGGGAGCTGTTTTTT.

The J gene is TRBJ2-5, the V gene TRBV6-5; 7 bases map to TRBD2. Per germline, CDR1 MNHEY and CDR2 SVGAGI. The CDR3 totals 15 residues. Trimming removed 4 bases from V and 3 bases from J; junction bases left unmatched: 8. The CDR3 loop reads CASSLGGGVEETQYF. The CDR3 bases are TGTGCCAGCAGTTTGGGTGGGGGGGTGGAAGAGACCCAGTACTTC.

The V gene is TRBV19, the J gene TRBJ1-1, with no clear D. Germline CDR1 is LNHDA and CDR2 is SQIVND (reference sequence). Trimming cost V 3 bases and J 1 base, with 9 bases left between them. This CDR3 contains 14 residues. CDR3 sequence reads: CASSIQVRNTEAFF. The CDR3 coding sequence is TGTGCCAGTAGTATTCAGGTGCGGAACACTGAAGCTTTCTTT.

The J gene is TRBJ1-6, the V gene TRBV5-1; D remains ambiguous. Trimming removed 0 bases at V and 5 bases at J, with 6 bases between. Germline assignment: CDR1 SGHRS and CDR2 YFSETQ. This CDR3 spans 14 amino acids. The CDR3 DNA reads TGCGCCAGCAGCTTGGAACAGAATAATTCACCCCTCCACTTT. Residues: CASSLEQNNSPLHF.

This chain connects TRBV6-2 or TRBV6-3 to TRBJ2-3; TRBD1 matches at 10 bases. J gave up 0 bases and V 5 bases, and 8 bases lay outside the gene matches. Germline V CDR1 and CDR2: MNHEY, SVGEGT. The CDR3 extends over 17 amino acids. The CDR3 nucleotides read TGTGCCAGCAGTAAGGGACAGGGGACAACTAGCACAGATACGCAGTATTTT. This encodes CASSKGQGTTSTDTQYF.

This clone was seen a single time. V gene TRBV29-1 combines with J gene TRBJ2-1; D is ambiguous. Germline V gene lookup returns CDR1 SQVTM and CDR2 ANQGSEA. The CDR3 extends over 11 amino acids. Trimming took off 7 bases at V and 12 bases at J, with 16 bases between the two ends. The CDR3 bases are TGCAGCGCCTTAAGAGGAGAAGGGCAGTTCTTC. Translated, it gives CSALRGEGQFF.

The chain has TRBV10-2 and TRBJ1-5; a weak D match, TRBD1 (5 bases). Trimming pared 3 bases from V and 2 bases from J, leaving 14 bases between. The CDR3 extends over 16 amino acids. The germline gives CDR1 WSHSY, CDR2 SAAADI. CDR3 bases: TGCGCCAGCAGTGACAGGGTGGGAATGGGCAATCAGCCCCAGCATTTT. Protein: CASSDRVGMGNQPQHF.

This chain joins TRBV5-1 and TRBJ2-3; D is uncertain. V lost 0 bases to trimming and J lost 2 bases, with 7 bases between them. CDR1 and CDR2 (germline): SGHRS, YFSETQ. This CDR3 region has 14 residues. The CDR3 is CASSLDILTDTQYF. Here the CDR3 DNA reads TGCGCCAGCAGCTTGGACATCCTCACAGATACGCAGTATTTT. The variable domain in full, with the rest retrieved from reference TRBV5-1 and TRBJ2-3, is KAGVTQTPRYLIKTRGQQVTLSCSPISGHRSVSWYQQTPGQGLQFLFEYFSETQRNKGNFPGRFSGRQFSNSRSEMNVSTLELGDSALYLCASSLDILTDTQYFGPGTRLTVL.

The chain couples TRBV15 to TRBJ2-7; D might be TRBD1 (5 bases). Trimming removed 0 bases at V and 0 bases at J, with 15 bases between. This CDR3 is 17 amino acids long. Germline V gene data show CDR1 as LNHNV and CDR2 as YYDKDF (reference sequence). The CDR3 coding sequence is TGTGCCACCAGCAGAGATAGGAACAGGTTCAGCTCCTACGAGCAGTACTTC. The encoded protein is CATSRDRNRFSSYEQYF. Variable domain in full (rest from reference TRBV15 and TRBJ2-7): DAMVIQNPRYQVTQFGKPVTLSCSQTLNHNVMYWYQQKSSQAPKLLFHYYDKDFNNEADTPDNFQSRRPNTSFCFLDIRSPGLGDTAMYLCATSRDRNRFSSYEQYFGPGTRLTVT.

This chain links TRBV5-1 with TRBJ1-2; 7 bases are a match to TRBD1. This CDR3 is 15 amino acids long. The ends lost 4 bases at V and 4 bases at J; junction bases unmatched: 10. CDR1 is SGHRS, CDR2 YFSETQ, per germline. The CDR3: CASSVRDSLFYGYTF. CDR3 bases: TGCGCCAGCAGCGTCCGGGACAGCCTATTCTATGGCTACACCTTC.

The CDR3 protein is CASSPSAGGSGTDTQYF. The CDR3 region has the DNA TGTGCCAGCAGCCCCTCGGCGGGGGGCAGCGGCACAGATACGCAGTATTTT. This sequence joins TRBV5-4 and TRBJ2-3, with TRBD2 identical over 8 bases. The length of the CDR3 is 17 residues. Germline lookup yields CDR1 SGHNT and CDR2 YYREEE (reference sequence). J was trimmed by 1 base and V by 4 bases; bases with no gene match: 11.

The chain recombines TRBV7-8 with TRBJ1-4, with 9 bases identical to TRBD1. Germline values: CDR1 SGHVS, CDR2 FQNEAQ. J gave up 7 bases and V 4 bases, and 10 bases lay outside the gene matches. CDR3 length equals 16 residues. CDR3 sequence reads: CASSYYRTGAGEKLFF. DNA of the CDR3: TGTGCCAGCAGCTACTACCGGACAGGGGCAGGTGAAAAACTGTTTTTT.

The chain links TRBV30 to TRBJ2-7, with D possibly TRBD2 on 5 matching bases. Trimming stripped 3 bases from V and 4 bases from J, with 10 bases between. The CDR3 totals 12 residues. Germline CDR1 GTSNPN, CDR2 SVGIG (reference sequence). The CDR3 DNA is TGTGCCTGGAGCGCTAGCATGTACGAGCAGTACTTC. Its protein product is CAWSASMYEQYF.

The chain joins TRBV5-1 to TRBJ2-1; D not certain. The CDR3 has 14 amino acids. Trimming shortened V by 0 bases and J by 4 bases, and 8 bases separated the two germline ends. The germline V gene has CDR1 SGHRS and CDR2 YFSETQ. The CDR3 coding sequence is TGCGCCAGCAGCTTGGGAGGTGGTTACAATGAGCAGTTCTTC. It translates to CASSLGGGYNEQFF.

The CDR3 here is CASSLGAGGSTDTQYF. The CDR3 nucleotides read TGTGCCAGCAGCTTAGGGGCTGGGGGGAGCACAGATACGCAGTATTTT. The chain joins TRBV7-3 to TRBJ2-3; TRBD2 might be the D (6 bases). The V gene's germline CDR1 is SGHTA and CDR2 FQGTGA. CDR3 length: 16 residues. V was pared by 2 bases and J by 0 bases, with 12 bases between.